There are a few counts of the clone carrying this T cell receptor (beta chain). The V end was cut by 3 bases, the J end by 4 bases, with 15 bases between. The CDR3 is made up of 16 amino acids. The data were taken from a study of T-cell memory formation after mild COVID-19. TCRdb redid the calling of the 5' RACE reads with MiXCR, one entry per CDR3 protein. The sample holds about 200,000 distinct CDR3 sequences, about 17% seen once. Input material: PBMCs or a T cell subset sorted from them (not recorded which). The V gene is TRBV12-3 or TRBV12-4, the J gene TRBJ1-4, with D unresolved. The sequence came from an adult woman who had mild COVID-19 (a few samples of this study predate the infection). Cell type and time point are not known. The CDR3 nucleotides are TGTGCCAGCAGTTTCGGCCCCGGGAGAAATAATGAAAAACTGTTTTTT. Translated, it gives CASSFGPGRNNEKLFF.